This TCR beta chain was captured by sequencing in a study of T cell responses to AZD1222 COVID-19 vaccine. In the case of this clone: No antigen is known for it.

Study outcomes and limitations: Variant regions that are unmutated are reportedly the target of nearly half of spike-specific TCRs. Spike-specific TCR breadth rose after two AZD1222 doses, and depth rose as well.

Some clones are missing from TCRdb's copy, which holds only in-frame ones; the method was immunoSEQ multiplex PCR. The data show about 140,000 clones, over 90% seen once. Doses given second, at about 4 or about 12 weeks, were pooled. V was clipped by 0 bases and J by 2 bases, with 10 bases between them. Germline values: CDR1 MNHNY, CDR2 SVGAGI (reference sequence). The CDR3 extends over 15 amino acids. The sample was peripheral blood, taken 28 days after the second AZD1222 dose. V is TRBV6-6 and J is TRBJ1-2; maybe TRBD1 (5 bases). The clonotype was recovered from an adult who received the AZD1222 COVID-19 vaccine. Here the CDR3 reads CASSYSRGENYGYTF. The DNA of the CDR3 is TGTGCCAGCAGTTACTCAAGGGGCGAGAACTATGGCTACACCTTC.